This is a list of T cell receptor beta chains from one sample in a study of blood T cell repertoires in COVID-19. Sequencing used immunoSEQ multiplex PCR; TCRdb keeps in-frame clones, though not all of them. The sample contains around 120,000 clones, about 90% of which appear only once. The sample consisted of peripheral blood. Receptors were obtained from a woman aged 55-75 years with COVID-19, enrolled during active disease. CDR3s include the opening cysteine and the closing phenylalanine or tryptophan. D genes are given only for firm matches. Only part of the rows carry a size: once, few, many, or a class if the clone is expanded.

>NA|NA|TRBV18|TRBJ2-1
CASSRGTPYNEQFF
TGTGCCAGCTCACGTGGGACACCTTACAATGAGCAGTTCTTC
>NA|NA|TRBV4-3|TRBJ2-2
CASSQVPGDLRNTGELFF
TGCGCCAGCAGCCAAGTGCCGGGGGATCTCCGGAACACCGGGGAGCTGTTTTTT
>NA|NA|TRBV6-5|TRBJ1-1
CASSYDRNTEAFF
TGTGCCAGCAGTTACGACAGGAACACTGAAGCTTTCTTT
>NA|NA|TRBV10-3|TRBJ2-7
CAISESAASYEQYF
TGTGCCATCAGTGAGTCGGCGGCATCCTACGAGCAGTACTTC
>NA|NA|TRBV6-5|TRBJ1-2
CASSYLGAGIGYGYTF
TGTGCCAGCAGTTACCTCGGAGCAGGGATCGGCTATGGCTACACCTTC
>TRBD1|NA|TRBV27|TRBJ1-4
CASSSRQRQGGGEKLFF
TGTGCCAGCAGTTCCCGCCAGAGACAGGGTGGAGGCGAAAAACTGTTTTTT
>TRBD1|NA|TRBV9|TRBJ2-5
CASSASGGRETQYF
TGTGCCAGCAGCGCCTCAGGGGGCCGGGAGACCCAGTACTTC
>NA|NA|TRBV7-2|TRBJ1-6
CASSPAGGGSPLHF
TGTGCCAGCAGCCCGGCGGGGGGCGGTTCACCCCTCCACTTT
>TRBD2|NA|TRBV7-3|TRBJ2-3
CASSAVAGGLDTQYF
TGTGCCAGCAGCGCGGTAGCGGGGGGGCTGGATACGCAGTATTTT
>NA|NA|TRBV12-3/TRBV12-4|TRBJ1-2
CASTLNYGYTF
TGTGCCAGCACCCTTAACTATGGCTACACCTTC
>TRBD1|NA|TRBV18|TRBJ1-1
CASLQGGGTEAFF
TGTGCCAGCCTCCAGGGGGGAGGCACTGAAGCTTTCTTT
>NA|NA|TRBV7-3|TRBJ2-1
CASSPRLAPYNEQFF
TGTGCCAGCAGCCCCCGACTTGCGCCCTACAATGAGCAGTTCTTC
>NA|NA|TRBV6-5|TRBJ1-1
CASSTPGGMNTEAFF
TGTGCCAGCAGTACCCCCGGGGGGATGAACACTGAAGCTTTCTTT
>TRBD1|NA|TRBV3-1/TRBV3-2|TRBJ1-5
CASSQGQGSQPQHF
TGTGCCAGCAGCCAAGGACAGGGGAGTCAGCCCCAGCATTTT
>NA|few|TRBV19|TRBJ1-5
CASSSQAVGNQPQHF
TGTGCCAGTAGTTCACAGGCGGTGGGCAATCAGCCCCAGCATTTT
>NA|NA|TRBV4-3|TRBJ1-4
CASSQALEEKLFF
TGCGCCAGCAGCCAAGCATTAGAAGAAAAACTGTTTTTT
>NA|NA|TRBV6-5|TRBJ1-1
CASSYSRQWGTEAFF
TGTGCCAGCAGTTACTCGAGACAGTGGGGCACTGAAGCTTTCTTT
>NA|NA|TRBV4-2|TRBJ1-1
CASGRAGNTEAFF
TGTGCCAGCGGGAGGGCAGGGAACACTGAAGCTTTCTTT
>NA|NA|TRBV12-3/TRBV12-4|TRBJ2-5
CASSPDRQETQYF
TGTGCCAGCAGTCCAGACAGACAAGAGACCCAGTACTTC
>NA|NA|TRBV7-9|TRBJ2-7
CASSFAGIYEQYF
TGTGCCAGCAGCTTTGCAGGGATCTACGAGCAGTACTTC
>NA|NA|TRBV4-3|TRBJ2-7
CASSQATGREQYF
TGCGCCAGCAGCCAAGCGACAGGTCGAGAGCAGTACTTC
>NA|NA|TRBV10-3|TRBJ1-6
CAISETGGSYNSPLHF
TGTGCCATCAGTGAGACTGGAGGGTCCTATAATTCACCCCTCCACTTT
>TRBD1|once|TRBV19|TRBJ1-1
CASSTGDSLIRSAFF
TGTGCCAGTAGTACCGGGGACAGCCTCATTCGGTCAGCTTTCTTT
>TRBD1|NA|TRBV10-3|TRBJ2-2
CAISAQGATTGELFF
TGTGCCATCAGTGCACAGGGGGCTACGACCGGGGAGCTGTTTTTT
>TRBD1|NA|TRBV4-2|TRBJ1-1
CASSRNDRGEAFF
TGTGCCAGCAGCCGGAACGACAGGGGCGAGGCTTTCTTT
>TRBD2|NA|TRBV4-3|TRBJ2-7
CASSQDSASGGARSSYEQYF
TGCGCCAGCAGCCAAGATAGCGCCAGCGGGGGGGCCAGGAGCTCCTACGAGCAGTACTTC
>NA|NA|TRBV4-2|TRBJ1-4
CASSSRLRGEKLFF
TGTGCCAGCAGCTCGAGACTCCGGGGGGAAAAACTGTTTTTT
>TRBD2|NA|TRBV27|TRBJ2-7
CASSLSWSGGRTYEQYF
TGTGCCAGCAGTTTAAGCTGGAGCGGGGGCCGAACCTACGAGCAGTACTTC
>NA|few|TRBV2|TRBJ2-3
CASSEFGGDTQYF
TGTGCCAGCAGTGAATTCGGCGGAGATACGCAGTATTTT
>NA|few|TRBV5-1|TRBJ1-5
CASSLDSTSNQPQHF
TGCGCCAGCAGCTTGGACAGCACGAGCAATCAGCCCCAGCATTTT
>NA|NA|TRBV30|TRBJ1-4
CAWSAKSTTNEKLFF
TGTGCCTGGAGTGCCAAATCAACAACTAATGAAAAACTGTTTTTT